Sequencing of this T cell receptor beta chain was carried out in a study of Ad26.COV2.S vaccination and SARS-CoV-2 variants. The method was immunoSEQ multiplex PCR; TCRdb's version includes in-frame clones alone and lacks a portion of them. This table holds roughly 350,000 clones, around nine tenths found once. In this sample, this clone turned up once. Its antigen is currently unknown. Treatment of the sample: 19 received Ad26.COV2.S at low or high dose, single or two shots; 5 received placebo; per-sample allocation not given. Collection of the samples took place on day 63 after the first injection of vaccine or placebo. In the vaccine, an Ad26 vector expressed the SARS-CoV-2 spike of the Wuhan strain. V was trimmed by 5 bases and J by 2 bases, leaving 6 bases between them. The CDR3 has 13 residues. The study, taken as a whole, reports: Responses of spike-specific T cells (both CD8+ and CD4+) reportedly showed substantial breadth after vaccination.

V and J are TRBV12-3 or TRBV12-4 and TRBJ1-4; the D is unclear. This sequence originates from a person between 18 and 59 years old who received the Ad26.COV2.S COVID-19 vaccine or a placebo. The sequenced sample was peripheral blood, obtained in a trial of Ad26.COV2.S vaccine versus placebo. The CDR3 sequence: CASSGSTNEKLFF. In DNA form, the CDR3 reads TGTGCCAGCAGTGGTTCCACTAATGAAAAACTGTTTTTT.